The 3 T cell receptor beta chains reported below all come from one sample, sequenced in a study of blood T cell repertoires in COVID-19. The assay was immunoSEQ multiplex PCR, and TCRdb's table has in-frame clones only and misses some. The sample holds under 200,000 clones, about 84% seen once. Input material: peripheral blood. The receptor set was obtained from a woman under 40 with acute or convalescent COVID-19.

This chain connects TRBV9 to TRBJ1-1; D gene unclear. Germline values: CDR1 SGDLS, CDR2 YYNGEE. Trimming shortened V by 4 bases and J by 6 bases, and 13 bases separated the two germline ends. CDR3 length equals 13 residues. The CDR3 sequence: CASSPSDLAEAFF. As DNA, the CDR3 is TGTGCCAGCAGCCCCAGCGATTTGGCTGAAGCTTTCTTT.

The chain has TRBV18 and TRBJ1-4, with 9 bases identical to TRBD1. Germline V CDR1 and CDR2: KGHSH, LQKENI. The CDR3 totals 16 residues. J was trimmed by 4 bases and V by 1 base; bases with no gene match: 4. CDR3: CASSPLVGQGNEKLFF. CDR3 nucleotide sequence: TGTGCCAGCTCACCACTGGTGGGACAGGGTAATGAAAAACTGTTTTTT.

The CDR3 nucleotides are TGTGCCAGTACCCAGGGTTACAATTCACCCCTCCACTTT. Encoded protein: CASTQGYNSPLHF. V gene TRBV27 combines with J gene TRBJ1-6; TRBD1 might be the D (5 bases). The CDR3 has 13 amino acids. Germline V gene sequence: CDR1 MNHEY, CDR2 SMNVEV (reference sequence). The V end was cut by 9 bases, the J end by 7 bases, with 13 bases between.